These T cell receptor beta chains were read from a single sample in a study of OX40 agonist ivuxolimab in advanced cancers. This table comes from immunoSEQ multiplex PCR, and its TCRdb copy is limited to in-frame clones, with some not included. The table lists tens of thousands of clones, less than 90% of them singletons. The material was CD4+ or CD8+ T cells sorted from blood, obtained in a trial of the OX40 agonist ivuxolimab. These TCRs come from an adult with an advanced solid tumor such as melanoma, head and neck, liver or kidney cancer. The CDR3 runs from the conserved cysteine through the conserved F or W. The D gene is left open where the match is weak. Size is stated for part of the rows, as once, few or many counts, or as a class when the clone is expanded.

clone_size | d_call | j_call | v_call | cdr3_nt | cdr3_aa
NA | NA | TRBJ1-3 | TRBV5-1 | TGCGCCAGCAGCTTAGGGGGATCTGGAAACACCATATATTTT | CASSLGGSGNTIYF
NA | NA | TRBJ2-5 | TRBV7-2 | TGTGCCAGCAGTCACCAAGAGACCCAGTACTTC | CASSHQETQYF
NA | NA | TRBJ1-2 | TRBV29-1 | TGCAGCGTACGAAGGACAGATAGAGATGGCTACACCTTC | CSVRRTDRDGYTF
NA | NA | TRBJ2-6 | TRBV5-8 | TGTGCCAGCAGAACGAACTCTGGGGCCAACGTCCTGACTTTC | CASRTNSGANVLTF
NA | NA | TRBJ2-2 | TRBV5-8 | TGTGCCAGCAGCTTGGGGACGAGCGTCGGCACCGGGGAGCTGTTTTTT | CASSLGTSVGTGELFF
NA | NA | TRBJ1-4 | TRBV5-3 | TGTGCCAGAAGGGCCAGGACACGGACAACTAATGAAAAACTGTTTTTT | CARRARTRTTNEKLFF
NA | NA | TRBJ2-7 | TRBV30 | TGTGCCTGGAGGGCAGACAGCTACGAGCAGTACTTC | CAWRADSYEQYF
NA | NA | TRBJ2-1 | TRBV6-1 | TGTGCCAGCAGGGTATCGGCCGGGAATGAGCAGTTCTTC | CASRVSAGNEQFF
NA | TRBD1 | TRBJ2-2 | TRBV10-3 | TGTGCCATCCATACAGGGGGATCCACCGGGGAGCTGTTTTTT | CAIHTGGSTGELFF
NA | TRBD1 | TRBJ1-5 | TRBV6-5 | TGTGCCAGCAGTTCCGACAGGGGGGCAAATCAGCCCCAGCATTTT | CASSSDRGANQPQHF
NA | TRBD1 | TRBJ1-1 | TRBV28 | TGTGCCAGTTCTACAGGGGAGTATGTCTACACTGAAGCTTTCTTT | CASSTGEYVYTEAFF
NA | NA | TRBJ2-5 | TRBV6-1 | TGTGCCATCAGGTCCGGAGGGGAGACCCAGTACTTC | CAIRSGGETQYF
NA | NA | TRBJ2-3 | TRBV5-6 | TGTGCCAGCAGCTTGAATCCCGGGACAACCGTGGGGTCAGATACGCAGTATTTT | CASSLNPGTTVGSDTQYF
few | NA | TRBJ2-3 | TRBV11-3 | TGTGCCAGCAGCTTAACAGGGAGCACAGATACGCAGTATTTT | CASSLTGSTDTQYF
NA | NA | TRBJ2-1 | TRBV6-4 | TGTGCCAGCAGTCCGGGGGGACAGCCTTACAATGAGCAGTTCTTC | CASSPGGQPYNEQFF
NA | TRBD1 | TRBJ2-7 | TRBV27 | TGTGCCAGCAGTAGGGGGACAGACGAGCAGTACTTC | CASSRGTDEQYF